The 18 T cell receptor beta chains below come from one sample, sequenced in a study of blood T cell repertoires in COVID-19 (TCRdb year 2020). Library generation was performed with the immunoSEQ multiplex PCR assay. TCRdb stores this immuneACCESS table with in-frame sequences only. Part of the clones is absent; in the studies checked, under half of the shortfall reflects unresolved V genes, and no reason is known for the rest. Counted in this sample were around 250,000 clones; about 90% of them appeared once. Roughly 1.2% of the sample lies in the top ten. Sequencing was performed on PBMCs or T cells enriched from blood (not recorded which). The receptors here all came from a human donor in a cohort exposed to, infected with or recovered from COVID-19 (not recorded which). The donor label of this sample is uncertain.

The sample holds one count of this clone. The chain uses TRBV5-1 and TRBJ1-2; weak D call: TRBD1 (6 bases). The CDR3 spans 13 residues. The V and J ends lost 4 bases and 4 bases respectively, with 11 bases between them. Germline V gene sequence: CDR1 SGHRS, CDR2 YFSETQ. The CDR3 nucleotides are TGCGCCAGCAGCGAGGACAGCATCTATGGCTACACCTTC. Its translation is CASSEDSIYGYTF.

This clone was picked up one time. The chain combines TRBV29-1 with TRBJ2-5; 8 positions match TRBD1. The CDR3 has 14 amino acids. Germline loops: CDR1 SQVTM, CDR2 ANQGSEA. Unmatched junction bases numbered 7, after V lost 2 bases and J lost 5 bases. The CDR3 loop reads CSVETSDRAETQYF. The CDR3 DNA follows: TGCAGCGTTGAAACCTCGGACAGGGCTGAGACCCAGTACTTC.

CDR3 in amino acids: CAWIGTPNTEAFF. CDR3 in DNA: TGTGCCTGGATTGGGACACCGAACACTGAAGCTTTCTTT. This chain joins TRBV30 and TRBJ1-1, with TRBD1 as a possible D gene (6 bases). The CDR3 consists of 13 residues. CDR1 is GTSNPN, CDR2 SVGIG, per germline (reference sequence). Trimming removed 4 bases at V and 1 base at J, with 10 bases between. The full variable domain, its missing parts supplied by reference TRBV30 and TRBJ1-1, is SQTIHQWPATLVQPVGSPLSLECTVEGTSNPNLYWYRQAAGRGLQLLFYSVGIGQISSEVPQNLSASRPQDRQFILSSKKLLLSDSGFYLCAWIGTPNTEAFFGQGTRLTVV.

V and J are TRBV19 and TRBJ2-7; 9 bases fit TRBD1. The CDR3 has 15 residues. The V segment lost 5 bases and the J segment 4 bases; nucleotides outside the gene matches: 9. Germline values: CDR1 LNHDA, CDR2 SQIVND (reference sequence). CDR3: CASSSPGTGFYEQYF. CDR3 coding DNA: TGTGCCAGTAGTTCTCCCGGGACAGGGTTTTACGAGCAGTACTTC.

The CDR3 sequence is CSVDGKGGTDTQYF. The CDR3, as DNA: TGCAGCGTAGATGGAAAGGGGGGGACAGATACGCAGTATTTT. The chain couples TRBV29-1 to TRBJ2-3; a weak D match, TRBD2 (7 bases). Germline V gives CDR1 SQVTM, CDR2 ANQGSEA. The CDR3 consists of 14 residues. V was clipped by 6 bases and J by 3 bases, with 16 bases between them.

J is TRBJ1-4 and V is TRBV27; no clear D. This CDR3 contains 14 residues. Trimming took off 5 bases at V and 5 bases at J, with 12 bases between the two ends. Germline V gene sequence: CDR1 MNHEY, CDR2 SMNVEV (reference sequence). The CDR3 DNA reads TGTGCCAGCAGTCTCTCGGGAGAGAATGAAAAACTGTTTTTT. This codes for CASSLSGENEKLFF.

This clone was seen only once. This CDR3 is CASSVTPGTGSNEQFF. The CDR3, as DNA: TGTGCCAGCAGCGTAACCCCCGGGACAGGGAGCAATGAGCAGTTCTTC. This chain connects TRBV9 to TRBJ2-1; 9 nucleotides match TRBD1. Germline trimming cut 1 base from V and 6 bases from J; bases unmatched to any gene: 8. The germline gives CDR1 SGDLS, CDR2 YYNGEE. This CDR3 region has 16 residues. The whole variable domain, filled in from reference TRBV9 and TRBJ2-1, reads DSGVTQTPKHLITATGQRVTLRCSPRSGDLSVYWYQQSLDQGLQFLIQYYNGEERAKGNILERFSAQQFPDLHSELNLSSLELGDSALYFCASSVTPGTGSNEQFFGPGTRLTVL.

The chain links TRBV7-2 to TRBJ2-1, with TRBD2 as a possible D gene (5 bases). Germline V gene sequence: CDR1 SGHTA, CDR2 FQGNSA. The V end was cut by 3 bases, the J end by 3 bases, with 12 bases between. The CDR3 length is 15 residues. This chain's CDR3 is CASSFSRAYYNEQFF. The DNA for the CDR3 is TGTGCCAGCAGCTTCTCGCGGGCCTACTACAATGAGCAGTTCTTC.

The chain combines TRBV29-1 with TRBJ2-2; possibly TRBD1 for D (5 bases). V gave up 6 bases and J gave up 1 base, with 12 bases separating them. The V gene's germline CDR1 is SQVTM and CDR2 ANQGSEA. This CDR3 comprises 14 residues. The CDR3 region has the DNA TGCAGCGTCCAGGGTCCCCTGAACACCGGGGAGCTGTTTTTT. As protein: CSVQGPLNTGELFF.

V usage is TRBV6-2 or TRBV6-3 and J usage is TRBJ2-1; 11 positions match TRBD1. The CDR3 has 15 amino acids. Germline trimming cut 5 bases from V and 7 bases from J; bases unmatched to any gene: 7. CDR1 is MNHEY and CDR2 is SVGEGT in the germline V gene. CDR3 region: CASSPPGQGVNEQFF. Here the CDR3 DNA reads TGTGCCAGCAGTCCCCCGGGACAGGGGGTGAATGAGCAGTTCTTC.

The count of this clone is one. V and J are TRBV2 and TRBJ1-1, with D perhaps TRBD1 (5 bases). V was pared by 7 bases and J by 5 bases, with 11 bases between. The CDR3 has 12 residues. Germline V CDR1 and CDR2: SNHLY, FYNNEI. The CDR3 nucleotides are TGTGCCAGCATCAGGGTCCGGACTGAAGCTTTCTTT. The encoded protein is CASIRVRTEAFF.

This clone was detected only once. J is TRBJ2-1 and V is TRBV6-5; D perhaps matches TRBD1 (6 bases). V lost 0 bases to trimming and J lost 8 bases, with 17 bases between them. The CDR3 is 16 residues long. From germline, CDR1 is MNHEY and CDR2 SVGAGI. CDR3 in DNA: TGTGCCAGCAGTTACTCGCAGGCAGGGGCCAGGGATGAGCAGTTCTTC. Translated, it gives CASSYSQAGARDEQFF.

The chain uses TRBV11-3 and TRBJ1-1; D possibly corresponds to TRBD1 (5 bases). Trimming left V 5 bases short and J 2 bases short, with 12 bases between. This CDR3 spans 14 amino acids. CDR1 is SGHNT and CDR2 is YENEEA in the germline V gene. CDR3 DNA sequence: TGTGCCAGCAGCGCCGGAGGGGAAAACACTGAAGCTTTCTTT. Amino acid sequence: CASSAGGENTEAFF.

The chain is built from TRBV5-4 and TRBJ1-1, with D possibly matching TRBD1 (6 bases). This CDR3 is built from 13 residues. Per germline, CDR1 SGHNT and CDR2 YYREEE (reference sequence). Trimming removed 0 bases from V and 11 bases from J, with 14 bases in between. The CDR3 DNA reads TGTGCCAGCAGCTTGGCTGGACAGCTGGGGGCTTTCTTT. It yields the protein CASSLAGQLGAFF. The full variable domain, rest sourced from reference TRBV5-4 and TRBJ1-1, is ETGVTQSPTHLIKTRGQQVTLRCSSQSGHNTVSWYQQALGQGPQFIFQYYREEENGRGNFPPRFSGLQFPNYSSELNVNALELDDSALYLCASSLAGQLGAFFGQGTRLTVV.

The V gene is TRBV28, the J gene TRBJ1-2, with 9 bases fitting TRBD1. Germline CDR1 and CDR2: MDHEN and SYDVKM. The CDR3 consists of 12 residues. After removal of 6 bases from V and 7 bases from J, the junction contained 3 bases not matched to a gene. CDR3: CASRQGAGGYTF. In DNA, the CDR3 is TGTGCCAGCAGACAGGGGGCGGGTGGCTACACCTTC.

The CDR3 coding sequence is TGCGCCAGCAGGGGACAGGGGCAGAACACTGAAGCTTTCTTT. Protein: CASRGQGQNTEAFF. This chain links TRBV4-1 with TRBJ1-1; 10 positions agree with TRBD1. Germline loops: CDR1 MGHRA, CDR2 YSYEKL. J lost 1 base, V lost 6 bases, and 2 bases had no gene match. The CDR3 consists of 14 residues.

V and J are TRBV6-5 and TRBJ1-1; D remains unclear. Germline CDR1 is MNHEY and CDR2 is SVGAGI. V was trimmed by 0 bases and J by 1 base, leaving 12 bases between them. The CDR3 sequence is 16 residues long. The chain's CDR3 is CASSYSNKTPNTEAFF. The DNA for the CDR3 is TGTGCCAGCAGTTACTCGAATAAGACACCGAACACTGAAGCTTTCTTT.

This clone was counted a single time. V gene TRBV28 combines with J gene TRBJ2-5, with 7 positions matching TRBD2. CDR3 length: 14 amino acids. Trimming at V came to 2 bases and at J to 5 bases, leaving 5 bases not matched to a gene. Per germline, CDR1 MDHEN and CDR2 SYDVKM. For the CDR3, the DNA is TGTGCCAGCAGTTTAGCGGGGGAGGGGGAGACCCAGTACTTC. It is translated as CASSLAGEGETQYF.